The rows below give T cell receptor beta chains drawn from one sample of a study of OX40 agonist ivuxolimab in advanced cancers. TCRdb's table, derived via immunoSEQ multiplex PCR, lists solely in-frame clones and lacks some. The repertoire consists of approximately 26,000 clones, with approximately 79% occurring once and the leading ten covering roughly 12%. The sample consisted of CD4+ or CD8+ T cells sorted from blood, taken in a trial of the OX40 agonist ivuxolimab. All receptors derive from an adult with an advanced solid tumor such as melanoma, head and neck, liver or kidney cancer. Each CDR3 is given with its conserved first and last residue. D genes are given only for firm matches. Rows may omit the clone size; those that give it use once, few, many or a size class.

j_gene	abundance	v_gene	d_gene	CDR3aa	CDR3nt
TRBJ2-1	NA	TRBV10-1	NA	CASSEYATLDEQFF	TGCGCCAGCAGTGAGTACGCTACTCTGGATGAGCAGTTCTTC
TRBJ1-2	NA	TRBV18	NA	CASSPPRGDGYTF	TGTGCCAGCTCACCACCAAGGGGTGATGGCTACACCTTC
TRBJ1-3	NA	TRBV27	NA	CASSPTTSSGNTIYF	TGTGCCAGCAGTCCCACAACTAGCTCTGGAAACACCATATATTTT
TRBJ1-2	few	TRBV5-4	TRBD1	CASRGTGEIYGYTF	TGTGCCAGCAGGGGGACAGGAGAGATCTATGGCTACACCTTC
TRBJ1-2	NA	TRBV19	NA	CASSTTGSHGYTF	TGTGCCAGTAGCACGACAGGATCCCATGGCTACACCTTC
TRBJ1-6	few	TRBV30	TRBD1	CALHSGGIGSPLHF	TGTGCCTTACACTCAGGGGGCATAGGTTCACCCCTCCACTTT
TRBJ1-1	NA	TRBV9	NA	CASSKEGVGWEAEAFF	TGTGCCAGCAGCAAAGAGGGGGTCGGGTGGGAGGCTGAAGCTTTCTTT
TRBJ1-1	once	TRBV5-6	NA	CASSRGQPGEAFF	TGTGCCAGCAGCCGCGGACAGCCGGGGGAAGCTTTCTTT
TRBJ2-5	NA	TRBV11-2	NA	CASSLVAIGLGLAETQYF	TGTGCCAGCAGCTTAGTGGCGATAGGCCTTGGGCTTGCAGAGACCCAGTACTTC
TRBJ2-5	NA	TRBV5-4	NA	CASTPGGPQETQYF	TGTGCCAGCACCCCTGGGGGGCCCCAAGAGACCCAGTACTTC
TRBJ1-2	NA	TRBV4-2	TRBD1	CASSSGQGRSYTF	TGTGCCAGCAGCAGCGGACAGGGCAGGAGCTACACCTTC
TRBJ1-2	NA	TRBV30	NA	CAWSIQGLGYTF	TGTGCCTGGAGTATACAGGGTTTGGGCTACACCTTC
TRBJ2-1	NA	TRBV29-1	TRBD2	CSVEGVAGGYEQFF	TGCAGCGTTGAAGGGGTAGCGGGGGGCTATGAGCAGTTCTTC
TRBJ1-3	NA	TRBV10-1	TRBD1	CASGPKGQGENTIYF	TGCGCCAGCGGCCCCAAGGGACAGGGGGAAAACACCATATATTTT
TRBJ1-1	NA	TRBV13	TRBD1	CASSYRDRLNTEAFF	TGTGCCAGCAGCTACCGGGACAGGTTGAACACTGAAGCTTTCTTT
TRBJ2-7	NA	TRBV11-2	NA	CASSSGVDSKTYEQYF	TGTGCCAGCAGCTCAGGAGTGGACAGTAAGACCTACGAGCAGTACTTC
TRBJ1-4	NA	TRBV2	TRBD1	CASEGTGEQLFF	TGTGCCAGCGAGGGGACAGGTGAACAACTGTTTTTT
TRBJ1-1	NA	TRBV5-6	NA	CASRLTGLGTEAFF	TGTGCCAGCAGGCTAACAGGGTTGGGGACTGAAGCTTTCTTT
TRBJ1-3	few	TRBV6-1	NA	CASGVSSGNTIYF	TGTGCCAGCGGGGTGAGCTCTGGAAACACCATATATTTT
TRBJ1-1	NA	TRBV11-2	NA	CASSLFEWGGDTEAFF	TGTGCCAGCAGCTTATTCGAGTGGGGGGGTGACACTGAAGCTTTCTTT
TRBJ2-7	NA	TRBV30	TRBD1	CAWKWTGLSYEQYF	TGTGCCTGGAAATGGACAGGCCTCTCCTACGAGCAGTACTTC
TRBJ2-7	NA	TRBV4-1	NA	CASSHTDNEQYF	TGCGCCAGCAGCCACACGGACAACGAGCAGTACTTC
TRBJ2-7	NA	TRBV5-4	NA	CASSLVGEGYEQYF	TGTGCCAGCAGCTTGGTGGGGGAAGGATACGAGCAGTACTTC
TRBJ2-7	NA	TRBV4-1	NA	CASSQARFYEQYF	TGCGCCAGCAGCCAAGCCCGCTTCTACGAGCAGTACTTC
TRBJ2-2	NA	TRBV30	TRBD1	CAWGRGLVGELFF	TGTGCCTGGGGAAGGGGGCTGGTCGGGGAGCTGTTTTTT